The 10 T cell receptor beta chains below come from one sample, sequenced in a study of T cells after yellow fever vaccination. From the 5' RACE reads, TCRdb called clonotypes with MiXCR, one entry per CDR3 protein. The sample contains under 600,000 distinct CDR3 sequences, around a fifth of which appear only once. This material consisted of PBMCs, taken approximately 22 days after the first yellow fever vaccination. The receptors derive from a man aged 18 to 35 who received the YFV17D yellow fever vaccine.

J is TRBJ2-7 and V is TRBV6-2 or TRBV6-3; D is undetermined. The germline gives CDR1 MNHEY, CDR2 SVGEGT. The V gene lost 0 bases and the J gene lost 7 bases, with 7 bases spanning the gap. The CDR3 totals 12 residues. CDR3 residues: CASSYSVTEQYF. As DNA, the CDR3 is TGTGCCAGCAGTTACTCGGTTACTGAGCAGTACTTC.

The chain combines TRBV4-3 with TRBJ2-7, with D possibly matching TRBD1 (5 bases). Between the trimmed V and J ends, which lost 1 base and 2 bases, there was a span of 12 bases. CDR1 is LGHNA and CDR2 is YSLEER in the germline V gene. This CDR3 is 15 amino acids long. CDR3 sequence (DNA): TGCGCCAGCAGCCAAGGCTCCGGACATACCTACGAGCAGTACTTC. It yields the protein CASSQGSGHTYEQYF.

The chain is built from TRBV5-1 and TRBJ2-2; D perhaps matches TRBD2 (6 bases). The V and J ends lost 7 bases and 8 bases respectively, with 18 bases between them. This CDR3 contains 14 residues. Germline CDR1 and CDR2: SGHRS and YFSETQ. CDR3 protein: CASSDPGGNGELFF. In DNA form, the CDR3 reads TGCGCCAGCTCCGACCCCGGAGGGAATGGGGAGCTGTTTTTT.

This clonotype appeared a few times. CDR3 nucleotides: TGTGCCAGCAGCCAACGGGGGACTACCCGAGAGACCCAGTACTTC. Translating it yields CASSQRGTTRETQYF. This chain connects TRBV3-1 to TRBJ2-5; 7 nucleotides agree with TRBD2. The CDR3 length is 15 residues. Germline V gene sequence: CDR1 LGHDT, CDR2 YNNKEL (reference sequence). The J segment lost 4 bases and the V segment lost 2 bases, leaving 7 bases of the junction unmatched.

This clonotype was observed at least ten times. CDR3 amino acids: CSVAQSNEQFF. The CDR3 nucleotides read TGCAGCGTTGCACAGAGCAATGAGCAGTTCTTC. This rearrangement joins TRBV29-1 to TRBJ2-1; no definite D call. The CDR3 has 11 amino acids. Trimming stripped 4 bases from V and 6 bases from J, with 7 bases between. Germline CDR1 and CDR2: SQVTM and ANQGSEA.

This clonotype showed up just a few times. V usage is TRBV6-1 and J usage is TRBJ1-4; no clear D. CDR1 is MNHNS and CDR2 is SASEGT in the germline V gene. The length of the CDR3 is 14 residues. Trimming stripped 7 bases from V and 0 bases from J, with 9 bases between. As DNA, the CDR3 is TGTGCCAGCATAATCAAAGCAACTAATGAAAAACTGTTTTTT. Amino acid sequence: CASIIKATNEKLFF.

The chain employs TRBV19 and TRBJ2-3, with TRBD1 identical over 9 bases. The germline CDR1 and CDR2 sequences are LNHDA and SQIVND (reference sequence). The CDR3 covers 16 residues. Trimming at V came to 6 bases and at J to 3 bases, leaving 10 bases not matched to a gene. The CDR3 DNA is TGTGCCAGTAGAGACGGAAGGGACAGGGTAACAGATACGCAGTATTTT. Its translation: CASRDGRDRVTDTQYF.

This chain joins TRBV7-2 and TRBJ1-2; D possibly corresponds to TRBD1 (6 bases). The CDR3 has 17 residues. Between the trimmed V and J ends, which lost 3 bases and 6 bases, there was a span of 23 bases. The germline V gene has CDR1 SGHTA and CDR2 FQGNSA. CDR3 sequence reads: CASSFILRGPGLDGYTF. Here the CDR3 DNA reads TGTGCCAGCAGCTTCATTCTGCGGGGGCCAGGGTTGGATGGCTACACCTTC.

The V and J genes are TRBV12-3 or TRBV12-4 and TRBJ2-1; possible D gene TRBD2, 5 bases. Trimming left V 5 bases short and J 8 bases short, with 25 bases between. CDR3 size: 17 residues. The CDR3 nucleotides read TGTGCCAGCAGTACGGGGAACTGGCTGGGTATGGGCGATGAGCAGTTCTTC. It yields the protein CASSTGNWLGMGDEQFF.

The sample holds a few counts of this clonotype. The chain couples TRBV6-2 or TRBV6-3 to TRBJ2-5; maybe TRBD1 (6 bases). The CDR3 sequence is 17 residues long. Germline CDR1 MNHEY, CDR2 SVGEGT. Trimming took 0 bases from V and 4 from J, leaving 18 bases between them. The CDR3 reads CASSYSKEDRRRETQYF. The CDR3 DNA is TGTGCCAGCAGTTACTCGAAAGAGGACAGAAGGCGAGAGACCCAGTACTTC.